Included here is one TCR beta chain sequence, with context. Its antigen is undetermined. The data were taken from a study of vaccination effects on CD4 cells after COVID-19. The wider study: Following the second dose by a median of 72 days, the post-vaccine samples were obtained. Wells of two million PBMC each were grown with about 9.3 IU/ml IL-2 and about 9.6 ug/ml peptides. Overall study results and limits: The study dataset contains few convalescent patients and includes no early post-infection timepoints.

Method: immunoSEQ multiplex PCR; TCRdb's copy keeps in-frame clones and lacks some. The table shows under 40,000 clones, with roughly four fifths occurring only once. Cultured cells yielded isolated CD4+ T cells after less than 11 days. By PCR, the person was confirmed to have had SARS-CoV-2 infection between March and December 2020. Two doses of BNT162b2 or mRNA-1273 vaccine were administered to participants. Cultures had half their medium replaced with IL-2 medium on days 3 and 7. This sample comprised CD4+ T cells from PBMCs cultured without peptide, obtained after COVID-19 vaccination. The receptor's source is a human donor who had a prior SARS-CoV-2 infection.

CDR3 amino acids: CASRPYGSSGELFF. The DNA for the CDR3 is TGTGCCAGCCGGCCCTACGGGAGCTCCGGGGAGCTGTTTTTT. The chain recombines TRBV7-2 with TRBJ2-2; D possibly corresponds to TRBD2 (6 bases). The ends were cut back, 8 bases at V and 6 bases at J, with 16 bases in the middle. The germline gives CDR1 SGHTA, CDR2 FQGNSA. This CDR3 comprises 14 residues.